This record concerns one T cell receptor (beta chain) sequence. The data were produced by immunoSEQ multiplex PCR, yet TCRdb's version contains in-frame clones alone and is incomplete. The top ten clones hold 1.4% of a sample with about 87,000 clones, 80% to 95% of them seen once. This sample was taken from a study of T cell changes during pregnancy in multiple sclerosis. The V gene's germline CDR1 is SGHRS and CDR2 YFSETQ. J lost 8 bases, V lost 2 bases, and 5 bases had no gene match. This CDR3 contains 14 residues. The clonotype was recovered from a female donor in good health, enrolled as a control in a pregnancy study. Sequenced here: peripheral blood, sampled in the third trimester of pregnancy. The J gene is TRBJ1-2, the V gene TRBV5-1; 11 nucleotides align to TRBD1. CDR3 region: CASSLGQGAWGYTF. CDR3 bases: TGCGCCAGCAGCTTAGGACAGGGGGCGTGGGGCTACACCTTC.